Shown below are 5 T cell receptor beta chains from a single sample sequenced in a study of PD-1 blockade in classical Hodgkin lymphoma. Time point meaning: cycle 4 day 1 (C4D1), after about 6 weeks of nivolumab. Every patient relapsed after autologous stem cell transplantation, and brentuximab vedotin exposure varied. CD4+ T cells were purified from thawed PBMCs by magnetic negative selection. Data came from immunoSEQ multiplex PCR; TCRdb stores just in-frame clones and leaves some out. Altogether around 18,000 clones are present, roughly four fifths being singletons, with the ten largest covering approximately 2%. This material consisted of CD4+ T cells from blood, taken before the fourth cycle of nivolumab. These receptors were taken from a human donor with classical Hodgkin lymphoma.

Written as DNA, the CDR3 is TGTGCCAGCAGCGTAGCTTTGTACACTGAAGCTTTCTTT. Translation gives CASSVALYTEAFF. V usage is TRBV9 and J usage is TRBJ1-1; D is unclear. Germline CDR1 SGDLS, CDR2 YYNGEE. Between the trimmed V and J ends, which lost 0 bases and 3 bases, there was a span of 6 bases. The CDR3 spans 13 residues.

The chain recombines TRBV28 with TRBJ2-2; D is ambiguous. The CDR3 consists of 15 residues. Germline V gene sequence: CDR1 MDHEN, CDR2 SYDVKM. Trimming pared 3 bases from V and 0 bases from J, leaving 8 bases between. The CDR3 DNA is TGTGCCAGCAGTTTGGCAGGTTCGAACACCGGGGAGCTGTTTTTT. Residues: CASSLAGSNTGELFF.

V gene TRBV5-4 combines with J gene TRBJ2-7, with a tentative D call TRBD2 (5 bases). This CDR3 spans 16 amino acids. The germline V gene has CDR1 SGHNT and CDR2 YYREEE (reference sequence). Deletions cut 4 bases from V and 3 bases from J, with 20 bases between. CDR3 amino acids: CASSRSPGNSNYEQYF. Here the CDR3 DNA reads TGTGCCAGCAGCAGATCCCCCGGGAACTCAAACTACGAGCAGTACTTC.

The rearrangement joins TRBV5-6 to TRBJ1-2, with a possible D match to TRBD1 (6 bases). The V end lost 1 base, the J end lost 4 bases, and 11 bases lay between the germline ends. Germline V gene lookup returns CDR1 SGHDT and CDR2 YYEEEE. This CDR3 contains 14 residues. DNA for the CDR3: TGTGCCAGCAGCTTGCAGGGGTTCTCCTATGGCTACACCTTC. Its protein is CASSLQGFSYGYTF.

The rearrangement uses TRBV5-3 and TRBJ2-6; D may correspond to TRBD1 or TRBD2 (6 bases each). TRBV5-3 is recorded as an ORF, its role being uncertain. The CDR3 is 21 residues long. Trimming cost V 4 bases and J 0 bases, with 26 bases left between them. CDR3 in DNA: TGTGCCAGAAGCCCGGGGGCCCCGACAGAGAGTCCCTTCTCTGGGGCCAACGTCCTGACTTTC. Its translation is CARSPGAPTESPFSGANVLTF.